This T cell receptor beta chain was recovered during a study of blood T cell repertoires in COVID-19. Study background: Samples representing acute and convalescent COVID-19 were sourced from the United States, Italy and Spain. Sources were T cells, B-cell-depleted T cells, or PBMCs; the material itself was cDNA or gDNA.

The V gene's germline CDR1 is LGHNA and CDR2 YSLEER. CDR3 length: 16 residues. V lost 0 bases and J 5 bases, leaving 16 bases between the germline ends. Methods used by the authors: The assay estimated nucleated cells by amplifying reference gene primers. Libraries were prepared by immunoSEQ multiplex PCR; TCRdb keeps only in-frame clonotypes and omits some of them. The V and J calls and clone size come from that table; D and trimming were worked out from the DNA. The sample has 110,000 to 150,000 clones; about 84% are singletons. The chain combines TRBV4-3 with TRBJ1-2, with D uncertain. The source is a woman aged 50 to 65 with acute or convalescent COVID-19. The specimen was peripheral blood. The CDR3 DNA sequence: TGCGCCAGCAGCCAAGATCGGCCGGAGCAAGCTTATGGCTACACCTTC. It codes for CASSQDRPEQAYGYTF.